Below, 13 T cell receptor beta chains from the same sample are listed, as sequenced in a study of response to subunit inactivated influenza vaccine. TCRdb re-derived calls from the RT-PCR reads in MiXCR, one entry per CDR3 protein. The sample holds around 190,000 distinct CDR3 sequences; roughly 14% are singletons and the top ten take about a quarter. The sequencing used CD8+ T cells sorted from PBMCs, collected approximately 5 days after vaccination. These receptor sequences come from a man aged 50 to 60 who received an inactivated influenza vaccine.

This clonotype was counted a few times. The V gene is TRBV15, the J gene TRBJ2-7; 8 bases are a match to TRBD1. Per the germline V gene, CDR1 is LNHNV and CDR2 is YYDKDF (reference sequence). After removal of 3 bases from V and 5 bases from J, the junction contained 6 bases not matched to a gene. The CDR3 length is 14 residues. CDR3 nucleotides: TGTGCCACCAGCAGGACAGGGGTGCATGACGAGCAGTACTTC. It yields the protein CATSRTGVHDEQYF.

This clonotype was recorded a few times. This chain joins TRBV4-1 and TRBJ2-5; perhaps D is TRBD1 or TRBD2 (6 bases each). The CDR3 has 15 residues. Deletions cut 0 bases from V and 5 bases from J, with 13 bases between. Germline CDR1 and CDR2: MGHRA and YSYEKL. CDR3 region: CASSQDFGGQETQYF. Written as DNA, the CDR3 is TGCGCCAGCAGCCAAGATTTTGGGGGGCAGGAGACCCAGTACTTC.

The chain is built from TRBV20-1 and TRBJ2-1; D may be TRBD2 (5 bases). The CDR3 loop spans 14 amino acids. V was trimmed by 1 base and J by 0 bases, leaving 7 bases between them. Per the germline V gene, CDR1 is DFQATT and CDR2 is SNEGSKA (reference sequence). CDR3 protein: CSARGESSYNEQFF. The DNA for the CDR3 is TGCAGTGCTAGAGGGGAGAGCTCCTACAATGAGCAGTTCTTC.

The chain joins TRBV6-2 or TRBV6-3 to TRBJ1-5, with unresolved D. V was clipped by 2 bases and J by 7 bases, with 12 bases between them. The CDR3 runs 14 residues. CDR1 is MNHEY, CDR2 SVGEGT, per germline. The CDR3 loop is CASSYAVRFQPQHF. The CDR3 nucleotides read TGTGCCAGCAGTTACGCGGTCCGATTCCAGCCCCAGCATTTT.

V gene TRBV29-1 combines with J gene TRBJ1-1; D might be TRBD1 (5 bases). CDR1 is SQVTM, CDR2 ANQGSEA, per germline. The CDR3 runs to 13 residues. V was shortened by 8 bases and J by 0 bases, with 13 bases between the two germline ends. Here the CDR3 DNA reads TGCAGCCCCAGACAGCTAATGAACACTGAAGCTTTCTTT. Encoded protein: CSPRQLMNTEAFF.

This rearrangement joins TRBV7-2 to TRBJ1-2; D is undetermined. CDR3 length equals 14 residues. Germline CDR1 is SGHTA and CDR2 is FQGNSA. The V and J ends lost 3 bases and 4 bases respectively, with 12 bases between them. CDR3 in amino acids: CASSFTYSAYGYTF. Here the CDR3 DNA reads TGTGCCAGCAGCTTCACATACAGCGCCTATGGCTACACCTTC. The complete variable domain, with remaining parts taken from reference TRBV7-2 and TRBJ1-2, reads GAGVSQSPSNKVTEKGKDVELRCDPISGHTALYWYRQSLGQGLEFLIYFQGNSAPDKSGLPSDRFSAERTGGSVSTLTIQRTQQEDSAVYLCASSFTYSAYGYTFGSGTRLTVV.

This clonotype was observed a few times. This sequence joins TRBV5-4 and TRBJ1-1; D is possibly TRBD1 (5 bases). Germline V gene sequence: CDR1 SGHNT, CDR2 YYREEE (reference sequence). This CDR3 comprises 13 residues. The V end lost 4 bases, the J end lost 4 bases, and 11 bases lay between the germline ends. The CDR3 coding sequence is TGTGCCAGCAGCCCGGGTACAGGCACTGAAGCTTTCTTT. Its protein is CASSPGTGTEAFF.

This clonotype came up a few times. The V call is TRBV27, the J call TRBJ1-2; 9 bases line up with TRBD1. Germline CDR1 is MNHEY and CDR2 is SMNVEV (reference sequence). Trimming cost V 7 bases and J 4 bases; bases outside gene matches: 7. There are 14 residues in the CDR3. In DNA form, the CDR3 reads TGTGCCAGCACCCGGACAGGGGATACCTATGGCTACACCTTC. Amino acids: CASTRTGDTYGYTF.

This clonotype was detected a few times. V is TRBV29-1 and J is TRBJ1-1, with D maybe TRBD1 (5 bases). The CDR3 has 13 amino acids. The V end was cut by 3 bases, the J end by 5 bases, with 13 bases between. From germline, CDR1 is SQVTM and CDR2 ANQGSEA. CDR3 sequence: CSVEGNRQTEAFF. The DNA for the CDR3 is TGCAGCGTTGAGGGGAACAGGCAAACTGAAGCTTTCTTT.

This clonotype was recorded a few times. This sequence joins TRBV27 and TRBJ1-4, with D possibly TRBD1 on 6 matching bases. The CDR3 totals 15 residues. V lost 5 bases and J 10 bases, leaving 20 bases between the germline ends. CDR1 is MNHEY, CDR2 SMNVEV, per germline (reference sequence). The CDR3 sequence: CASSPWDNRRGKLFF. CDR3 sequence (DNA): TGTGCCAGCAGTCCATGGGACAACCGCCGAGGAAAACTGTTTTTT.

This clonotype was picked up a small number of times. The chain employs TRBV7-8 and TRBJ2-4; D is perhaps TRBD2 (5 bases). This CDR3 is 18 amino acids long. Between the trimmed V and J ends, which lost 5 bases and 8 bases, there was a span of 28 bases. The germline V gene has CDR1 SGHVS and CDR2 FQNEAQ. As DNA, the CDR3 is TGTGCCAGCAGCCCTCCATGCGGACTCGAGGCTAAATGCGACATTCAGTACTTC. Its translation: CASSPPCGLEAKCDIQYF.

This rearrangement joins TRBV6-2 or TRBV6-3 to TRBJ2-1; 8 positions match TRBD2. V was pared by 2 bases and J by 3 bases, with 6 bases of the junction left unmatched. The germline gives CDR1 MNHEY, CDR2 SVGEGT. The CDR3 loop spans 16 amino acids. The CDR3 spells CASSYNLAGGYNEQFF. CDR3 nucleotides: TGTGCCAGCAGTTACAACCTAGCGGGTGGCTACAATGAGCAGTTCTTC.

This CDR3 is CASSFVSALNSNQPQHF. DNA of the CDR3: TGTGCCAGCAGCTTCGTCAGCGCCCTCAATAGCAATCAGCCCCAGCATTTT. V and J are TRBV7-8 and TRBJ1-5; D remains unclear. The V end lost 3 bases, the J end lost 0 bases, and 15 bases lay between the germline ends. CDR3 length equals 17 residues. CDR1 SGHVS and CDR2 FQNEAQ come from the germline V gene.